This TCR beta chain comes out of a study of shared clonotypes between healthy human individuals. Study background: Per donor, three plates held CD4 naive cells, three held CD4 memory, two held CD8 naive and one held CD8 memory.

Naive CD8 cells were CD45RO-negative, positively selected for CCR7, excluding terminally differentiated effector memory CD45RA+ cells. Caucasian adults living in Nashville, Tennessee, provided all samples. Study results and caveats: Collection of samples was limited to blood; tissue repertoires likely differ. When compared with the clonotypes that were shared by all four sorted-subset donors, the non-shared clonotypes turned out to have lower generation probabilities.

The table came from immunoSEQ multiplex PCR; TCRdb's copy has only in-frame clones and leaves some out. Of about 2,200,000 clones listed, around 93% were seen once; the top ten hold under 2%. The germline gives CDR1 MNHNS, CDR2 SASEGT. V lost 2 bases to trimming and J lost 7 bases; unmatched junction nucleotides: 11. This CDR3 has 17 residues. In the case of this clone: The antigen remains unidentified.

The sample consisted of naive CD8+ T cells from PBMCs. The clonotype comes from a man between 18 and 35 years old in good health. Some clones in this sample may be carry-over from other donors' samples. The V gene is TRBV6-1, the J gene TRBJ1-5; TRBD1 aligns across 10 bases. The CDR3 DNA reads TGTGCCAGCAGTGAATTTAGGGGACAGGGGTCTCGGCAGCCCCAGCATTTT. Translating gives CASSEFRGQGSRQPQHF.